A few counts support the clone carrying this T cell receptor (beta chain). These data come from a study of control samples from healthy donors and cancer patients. TCRdb's table, derived via immunoSEQ multiplex PCR, lists solely in-frame clones and lacks some. The profile shows approximately 87,000 clones, around 87% of them singletons. This CDR3 comprises 16 residues. The V gene's germline CDR1 is LNHDA and CDR2 SQIVND (reference sequence). Trimming pared 6 bases from V and 0 bases from J, leaving 15 bases between. Sequences were obtained from blood. The sequence was obtained from a woman in her forties or fifties in good health. V and J are TRBV19 and TRBJ1-3; D is perhaps TRBD1 (6 bases). The CDR3 sequence is CASRDLQGLSGNTIYF. CDR3 nucleotide sequence: TGTGCCAGTAGGGATCTACAGGGTCTCTCTGGAAACACCATATATTTT.